This T cell receptor (beta chain) came from a study of blood T cell repertoires in COVID-19. Study-wide context: Researchers got acute and convalescent COVID-19 samples from the United States, Italy and Spain. T cells, B-cell-depleted T cells, or PBMCs supplied cDNA or gDNA.

In the study's own analysis: Amplification with reference gene primers provided the estimates of nucleated cell counts. Here immunoSEQ multiplex PCR was the method, and the copy in TCRdb shows in-frame clones only, minus some. D and trimming come from the DNA, and the V and J calls and clone size come from that table. The repertoire holds some 30,000 clones, with 80% to 90% as singletons. The CDR3 has 14 residues. Germline CDR1 and CDR2: LNHDA and SQIVND (reference sequence). Trimming cost V 5 bases and J 11 bases; bases outside gene matches: 14. The TCR sequence derives from a human donor in a cohort sampled during active COVID-19. The genes are TRBV19 and TRBJ1-1, with 7 bases aligning to TRBD1. Sequencing was done on a sample of peripheral blood. CDR3 in DNA: TGTGCCAGTAGTCAAGGGGGCGCGGATGGGGTCGCTTTCTTT. As protein: CASSQGGADGVAFF. The full variable domain, its missing parts supplied by reference TRBV19 and TRBJ1-1, is DGGITQSPKYLFRKEGQNVTLSCEQNLNHDAMYWYRQDPGQGLRLIYYSQIVNDFQKGDIAEGYSVSREKKESFPLTVTSAQKNPTAFYLCASSQGGADGVAFFGQGTRLTVV.